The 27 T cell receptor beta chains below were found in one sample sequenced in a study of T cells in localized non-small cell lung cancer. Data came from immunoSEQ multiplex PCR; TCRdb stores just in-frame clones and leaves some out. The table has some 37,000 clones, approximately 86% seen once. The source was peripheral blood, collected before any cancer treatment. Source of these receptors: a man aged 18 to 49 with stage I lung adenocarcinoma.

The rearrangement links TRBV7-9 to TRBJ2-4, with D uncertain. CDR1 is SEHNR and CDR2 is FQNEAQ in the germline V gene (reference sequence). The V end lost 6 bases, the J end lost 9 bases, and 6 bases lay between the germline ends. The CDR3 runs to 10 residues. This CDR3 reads CASRPSIQYF. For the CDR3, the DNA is TGTGCCAGCAGGCCTAGCATTCAGTACTTC.

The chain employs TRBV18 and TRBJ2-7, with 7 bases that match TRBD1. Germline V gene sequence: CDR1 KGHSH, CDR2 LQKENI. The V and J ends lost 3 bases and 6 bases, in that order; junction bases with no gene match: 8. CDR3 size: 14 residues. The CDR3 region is CASSPLTGQGEQYF. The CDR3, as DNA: TGTGCCAGCTCACCCCTGACAGGGCAGGGCGAGCAGTACTTC.

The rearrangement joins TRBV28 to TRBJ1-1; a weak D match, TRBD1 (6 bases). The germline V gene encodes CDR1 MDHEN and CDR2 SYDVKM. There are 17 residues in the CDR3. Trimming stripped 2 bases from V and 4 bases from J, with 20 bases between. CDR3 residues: CASSLGQWGQKVTEAFF. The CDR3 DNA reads TGTGCCAGCAGTTTAGGGCAGTGGGGGCAGAAGGTCACTGAAGCTTTCTTT.

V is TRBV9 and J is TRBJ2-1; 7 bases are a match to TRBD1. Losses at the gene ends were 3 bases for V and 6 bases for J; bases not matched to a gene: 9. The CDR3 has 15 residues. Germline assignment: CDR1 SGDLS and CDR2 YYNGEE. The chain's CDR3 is CASSARQGFLNEQFF. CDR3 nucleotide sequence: TGTGCCAGCAGCGCTCGACAGGGATTTCTCAATGAGCAGTTCTTC.

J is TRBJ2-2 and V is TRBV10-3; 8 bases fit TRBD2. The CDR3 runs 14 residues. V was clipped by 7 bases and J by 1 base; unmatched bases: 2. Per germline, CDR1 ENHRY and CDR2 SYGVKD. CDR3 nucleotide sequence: TGTGCCATCACAGCGGGGGTGAACACCGGGGAGCTGTTTTTT. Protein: CAITAGVNTGELFF.

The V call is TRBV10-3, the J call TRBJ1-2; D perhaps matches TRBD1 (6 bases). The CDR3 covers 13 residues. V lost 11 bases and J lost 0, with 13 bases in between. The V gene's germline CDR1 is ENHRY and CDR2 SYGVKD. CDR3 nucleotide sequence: TGTGCCTCCCGCCGGGACACTAACTATGGCTACACCTTC. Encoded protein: CASRRDTNYGYTF.

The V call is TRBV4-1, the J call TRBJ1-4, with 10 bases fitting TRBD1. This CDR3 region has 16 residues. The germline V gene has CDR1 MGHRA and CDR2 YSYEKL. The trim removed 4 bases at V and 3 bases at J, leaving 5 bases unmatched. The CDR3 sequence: CASSPGQGYSNEKLFF. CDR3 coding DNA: TGCGCCAGCAGCCCGGGACAGGGGTACTCTAATGAAAAACTGTTTTTT.

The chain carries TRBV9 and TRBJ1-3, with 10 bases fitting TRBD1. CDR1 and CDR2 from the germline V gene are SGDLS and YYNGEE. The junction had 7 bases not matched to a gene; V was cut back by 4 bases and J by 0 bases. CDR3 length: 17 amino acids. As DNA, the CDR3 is TGTGCCAGCAGCCAAACCGGGACAGGGGTCTCTGGAAACACCATATATTTT. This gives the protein CASSQTGTGVSGNTIYF.

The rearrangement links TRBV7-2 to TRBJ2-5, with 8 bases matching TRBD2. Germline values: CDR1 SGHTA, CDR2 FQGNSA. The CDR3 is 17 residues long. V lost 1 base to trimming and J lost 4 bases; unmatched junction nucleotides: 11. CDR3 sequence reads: CASSLDGWRGAGETQYF. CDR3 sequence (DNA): TGTGCCAGCAGCTTAGACGGGTGGCGGGGGGCCGGAGAGACCCAGTACTTC.

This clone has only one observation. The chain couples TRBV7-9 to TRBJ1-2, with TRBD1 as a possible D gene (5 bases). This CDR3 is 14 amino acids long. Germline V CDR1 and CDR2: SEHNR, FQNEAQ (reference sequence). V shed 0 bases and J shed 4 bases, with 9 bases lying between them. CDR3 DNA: TGTGCCAGCAGCTTAGCGGGGGTGGGCTATGGCTACACCTTC. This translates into CASSLAGVGYGYTF.

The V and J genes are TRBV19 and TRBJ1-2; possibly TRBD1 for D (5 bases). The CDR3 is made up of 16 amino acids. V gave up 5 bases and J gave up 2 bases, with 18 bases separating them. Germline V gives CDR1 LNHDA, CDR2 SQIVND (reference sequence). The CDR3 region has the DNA TGTGCCAGTAGTGCCCGGGTAGGGGCGTTCAACTATGGCTACACCTTC. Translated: CASSARVGAFNYGYTF.

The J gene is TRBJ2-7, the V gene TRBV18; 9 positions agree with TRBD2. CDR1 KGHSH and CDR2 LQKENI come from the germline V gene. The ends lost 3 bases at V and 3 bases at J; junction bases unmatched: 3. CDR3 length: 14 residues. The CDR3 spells CASSPTTSGYEQYF. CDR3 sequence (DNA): TGTGCCAGCTCACCGACGACTAGCGGCTACGAGCAGTACTTC.

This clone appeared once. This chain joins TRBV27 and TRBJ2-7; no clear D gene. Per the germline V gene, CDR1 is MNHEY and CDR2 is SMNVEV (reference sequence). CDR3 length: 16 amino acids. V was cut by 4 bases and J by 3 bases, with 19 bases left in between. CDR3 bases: TGTGCCAGCAGTTGGAGAAGGATTCTTAGAGTCTACGAGCAGTACTTC. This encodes CASSWRRILRVYEQYF.

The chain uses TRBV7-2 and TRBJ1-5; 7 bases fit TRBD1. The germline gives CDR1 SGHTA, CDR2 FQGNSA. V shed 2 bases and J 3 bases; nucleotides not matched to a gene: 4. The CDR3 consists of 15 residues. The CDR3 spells CASSLQGVNNQPQHF. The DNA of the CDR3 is TGTGCCAGCAGCTTACAGGGGGTTAACAATCAGCCCCAGCATTTT.

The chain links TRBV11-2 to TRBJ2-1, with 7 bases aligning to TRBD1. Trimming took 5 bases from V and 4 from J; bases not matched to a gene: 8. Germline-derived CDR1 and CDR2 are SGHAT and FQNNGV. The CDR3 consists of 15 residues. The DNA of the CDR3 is TGTGCCAGCAGCCGTAAGGGACAGAGTTACAATGAGCAGTTCTTC. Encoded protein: CASSRKGQSYNEQFF.

The CDR3 spells CASSRQATNTGELFF. The DNA for the CDR3 is TGTGCCAGCAGCCGACAGGCCACGAACACCGGGGAGCTGTTTTTT. The rearrangement uses TRBV7-8 and TRBJ2-2, with D possibly matching TRBD1 (6 bases). The CDR3 has 15 residues. The V end lost 5 bases, the J end lost 0 bases, and 10 bases lay between the germline ends. Germline CDR1 is SGHVS and CDR2 is FQNEAQ.

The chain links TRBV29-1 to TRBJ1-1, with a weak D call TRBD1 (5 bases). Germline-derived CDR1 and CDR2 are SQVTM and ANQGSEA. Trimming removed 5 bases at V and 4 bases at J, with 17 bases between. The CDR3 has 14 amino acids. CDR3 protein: CSVFRSGMITEAFF. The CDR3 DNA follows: TGCAGCGTTTTTCGGTCAGGGATGATCACTGAAGCTTTCTTT.

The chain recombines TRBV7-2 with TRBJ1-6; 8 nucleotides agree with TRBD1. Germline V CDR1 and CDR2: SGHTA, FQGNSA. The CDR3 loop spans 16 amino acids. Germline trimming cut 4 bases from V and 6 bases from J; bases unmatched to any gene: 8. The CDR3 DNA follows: TGTGCCAGCAGCTCTGACAGGGGCAGGAGTAATTCACCCCTCCACTTT. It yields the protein CASSSDRGRSNSPLHF.

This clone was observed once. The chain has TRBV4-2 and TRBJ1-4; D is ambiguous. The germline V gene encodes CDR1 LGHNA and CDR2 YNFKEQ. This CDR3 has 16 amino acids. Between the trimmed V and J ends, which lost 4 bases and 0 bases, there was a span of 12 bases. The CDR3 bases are TGTGCCAGCAGCCGAGGTGACCCCGCAACTAATGAAAAACTGTTTTTT. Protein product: CASSRGDPATNEKLFF.

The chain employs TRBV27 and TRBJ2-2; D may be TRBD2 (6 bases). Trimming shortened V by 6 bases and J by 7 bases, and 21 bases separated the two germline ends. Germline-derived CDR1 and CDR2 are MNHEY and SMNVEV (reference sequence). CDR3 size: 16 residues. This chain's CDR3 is CASSLIGLTGGGELFF. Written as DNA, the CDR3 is TGTGCCAGCAGCCTTATCGGACTGACCGGGGGCGGGGAGCTGTTTTTT.

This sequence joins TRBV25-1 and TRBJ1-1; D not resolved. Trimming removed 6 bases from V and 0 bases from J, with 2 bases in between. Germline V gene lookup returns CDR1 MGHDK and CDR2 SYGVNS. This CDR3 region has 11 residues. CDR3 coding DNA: TGTGCCAGCAGATTGAACACTGAAGCTTTCTTT. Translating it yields CASRLNTEAFF. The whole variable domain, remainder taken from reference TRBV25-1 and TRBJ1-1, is EADIYQTPRYLVIGTGKKITLECSQTMGHDKMYWYQQDPGMELHLIHYSYGVNSTEKGDLSSESTVSRIRTEHFPLTLESARPSHTSQYLCASRLNTEAFFGQGTRLTVV.

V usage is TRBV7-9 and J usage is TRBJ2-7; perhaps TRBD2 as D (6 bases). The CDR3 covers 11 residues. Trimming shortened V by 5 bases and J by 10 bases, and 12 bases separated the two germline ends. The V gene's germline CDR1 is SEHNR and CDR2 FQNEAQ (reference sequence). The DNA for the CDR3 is TGTGCCAGCAGCCTCCAAGGGACTCAGTACTTC. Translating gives CASSLQGTQYF. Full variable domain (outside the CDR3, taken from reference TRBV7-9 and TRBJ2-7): DTGVSQNPRHKITKRGQNVTFRCDPISEHNRLYWYRQTLGQGPEFLTYFQNEAQLEKSRLLSDRFSAERPKGSFSTLEIQRTEQGDSAMYLCASSLQGTQYFGPGTRLTVT.

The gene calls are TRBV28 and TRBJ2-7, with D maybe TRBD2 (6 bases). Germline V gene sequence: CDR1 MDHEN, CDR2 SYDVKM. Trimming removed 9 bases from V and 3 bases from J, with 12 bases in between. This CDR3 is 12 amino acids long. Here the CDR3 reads CASSQEGYEQYF. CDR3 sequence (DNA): TGTGCCAGTTCTCAGGAGGGCTACGAGCAGTACTTC.

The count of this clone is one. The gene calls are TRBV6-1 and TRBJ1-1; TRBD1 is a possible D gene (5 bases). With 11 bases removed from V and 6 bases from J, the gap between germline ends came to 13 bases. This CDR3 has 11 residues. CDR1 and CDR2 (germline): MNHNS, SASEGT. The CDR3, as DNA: TGTGCCTCCAGGGAGGGCGCTGAAGCTTTCTTT. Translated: CASREGAEAFF.

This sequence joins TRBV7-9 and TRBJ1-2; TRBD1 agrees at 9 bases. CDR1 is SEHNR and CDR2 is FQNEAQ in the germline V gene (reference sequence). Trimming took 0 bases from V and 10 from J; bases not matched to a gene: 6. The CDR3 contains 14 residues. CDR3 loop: CASSLAGTGMTYTF. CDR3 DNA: TGTGCCAGCAGCTTAGCAGGGACAGGGATGACCTACACCTTC.

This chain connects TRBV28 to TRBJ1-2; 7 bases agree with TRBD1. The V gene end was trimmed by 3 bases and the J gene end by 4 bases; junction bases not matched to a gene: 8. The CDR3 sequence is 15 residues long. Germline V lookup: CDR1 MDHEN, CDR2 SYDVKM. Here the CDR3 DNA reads TGTGCCAGCAGTTTCCTGGAGGGGGCCCGCTATGGCTACACCTTC. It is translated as CASSFLEGARYGYTF.

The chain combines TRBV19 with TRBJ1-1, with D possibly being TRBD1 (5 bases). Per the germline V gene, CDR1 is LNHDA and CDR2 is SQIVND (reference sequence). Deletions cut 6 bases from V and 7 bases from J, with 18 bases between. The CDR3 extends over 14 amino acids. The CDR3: CASSHGDLRNEAFF. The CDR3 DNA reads TGTGCCAGTAGCCATGGGGACCTTAGGAATGAAGCTTTCTTT.